This T cell receptor (beta chain) was captured in a study of vaccination and CD4 T cells after COVID-19. On the study more broadly: The stimulating agents, overlapping spike peptides, came from SARS-CoV-2, HCoV-NL63, HCoV-OC43 and HCoV-229E.

Comment on this clonotype: Its antigen remains unidentified.

Per germline, CDR1 SGHTA and CDR2 FQGTGA. Deletions cut 2 bases from V and 1 base from J, with 8 bases between. The CDR3 spans 14 residues. Treatment described: approximately 9-day PBMC culture with coronavirus spike peptide pools or control peptides (ViraFEST assay). Scientists ran DNA taken from cultured CD4+ T cells through the Oncomine TCR Beta short-read assay for sequencing. TCRdb fed the PCR reads into MiXCR, producing one record per CDR3 protein. The sample records roughly 11,000 distinct CDR3 sequences, around half being singletons. Specimen: CD4+ T cells from blood, cultured in vitro. The chain couples TRBV7-3 to TRBJ1-1; possible D gene TRBD1, 5 bases. This receptor was identified in a human donor who had recovered from COVID-19. The CDR3 nucleotides are TGTGCCAGCAGCTTACGCCAGGGGAACACTGAAGCTTTCTTT. It is translated as CASSLRQGNTEAFF.